This record covers a single T cell receptor beta chain. The antigen it recognizes is unknown. One end of the junction fails to match germline, which may point to a read error. The CDR3 sequence holds 13 residues, the cysteine and phenylalanine included. The only DNA kept is the CDR3, 39 bases in frame from the first base. Sequences LNHNV (CDR1) and YYDKDF (CDR2) are obtained from the germline V gene (reference sequence). Amplification of TCR beta CDR3 regions was carried out from RNA transcripts. The first round of RT-PCR for the TCR CDR3 was performed with the HTBI primer set and the Qiagen OneStep RT-PCR kit. Libraries were constructed in a second round of multiplex PCR, after which size selection and purification were performed. Libraries were sequenced paired-end with 100 bp reads on an Illumina HiSeq2000. From the authors' description of their analysis: SOAPnuke was used to process the raw data, with reads discarded if the reads contained adapters or uncalled bases, had a mean Phred below 15, or lacked an exact constant-primer or identifier match. COPE v1.2.5 was used to merge high-quality paired reads, and clonotypes were defined as unique nucleotide sequences. MiTCR v1.1 was used to align clonotypes to the IMGT TRBV, TRBD and TRBJ reference segments. Analysis was restricted to V-J combinations with a frequency above 0.0001, which covered about 99% of repertoires. The TCS score was defined as the ratio of F50 (clonal expansion) to E x V (chaos), calculated using BLOSUM62-based TCRdist between CDR3 peptides within each V-J. Welch's t-statistics and random forest reduced approximately 520 V-J features to 13, which were used in a naive Bayes classifier (R e1071). In-frame beta chains were kept once TCRdb had trimmed the public reads at Q25 with fastp and called clones with MiXCR. Rows are unified per CDR3 protein, each entry keeping the most common DNA and genes. The V and J calls, along with clone size, are taken from TCRdb and not from the paper's own processing. This sample is represented by 300,000 to 450,000 distinct CDR3 sequences; 15% to 18% of them were singletons. The ten biggest clones cover roughly 25% of the sample.

The sample originates from a study of T cells in Graves' hyperthyroidism and ophthalmopathy (dated by TCRdb to between 2019 and 2020). About the investigation overall: Peripheral blood samples were taken at the time of initial diagnosis, prior to any treatment. Once sampling was done, hyperthyroidism patients were given methimazole at a starting dose of 30 mg daily, whereas ophthalmopathy patients were given high-dose intravenous methylprednisolone. A discovery cohort of roughly 96 patients, about 43 with Graves' ophthalmopathy and fewer than 65 with stable Graves' hyperthyroidism, was used to find distinguishing TCR V-J signatures. An independent validation cohort of under 20 hyperthyroidism patients and roughly 16 patients who later progressed to ophthalmopathy tested prospective prediction of ophthalmopathy. The roughly 91 discovery patients were randomly split 7:3 into training and test sets. In more than 5 Graves' hyperthyroidism patients, the study also compared T-cell repertoires from thyroid tissue with T-cell repertoires from blood. According to the paper, TCR Vbeta CDR3 sequencing was carried out on more than 120 peripheral blood samples, which came from under 50 ophthalmopathy, around 74 hyperthyroidism and roughly 17 progressor patients. Study-level results and caveats: Most expanded thyroid clonotypes (frequency above 0.001) were also detected in blood, suggesting blood repertoires may reflect thyroid immune responses. In validation, the model predicted progression to ophthalmopathy with 60% to 71% sensitivity and about 72% specificity, a median of 6.5 months before onset. A model built on a 13 V-J signature distinguished ophthalmopathy from stable hyperthyroidism, reaching around 88% sensitivity and around 81% specificity in cross-validation and 80%/75% in testing. No statistical method was used to fix the sample size in advance, and group allocation was not hidden from the investigators.

The hyperthyroidism patients were between 18 and 65 years old and newly diagnosed, with a disease duration of less than 2 months. Patients with uncontrolled infections, other autoimmune diseases, pregnancy or lactation were excluded. Clinical symptoms, serum thyroxine and TRAb, thyroid ultrasound, and orbital computed tomography formed the basis for the diagnoses. For progressor patients, blood was drawn at the first diagnosis of hyperthyroidism, before any ophthalmopathy symptoms had appeared. PBMCs were isolated from 8 to 10 ml of fresh peripheral blood by Ficoll-Paque density gradient centrifugation. Patients classed as progressors first received a Graves' hyperthyroidism diagnosis and then went on to develop ophthalmopathy during follow-up. Total RNA was extracted with Trizol reagent, and quality was checked on an Agilent 2100 Bioanalyzer.

The sample comprised blood. The sequence was collected from a young woman with Graves' hyperthyroidism that later progressed to Graves' ophthalmopathy. The chain was built from TRBV15 and TRBJ1-2, with no confident D gene call. This receptor has the CDR3 CAASSPGDYGYTF. The nucleotide sequence is TGTGCCGCCAGCTCCCCGGGAGACTATGGCTACACCTTC.